The 18 T cell receptor beta chains below were found in one sample sequenced in a study of early T cells in non-severe SARS-CoV-2 infection. TCRdb itself ran the 5' RACE reads through MiXCR, one entry per CDR3 protein. The sample has about 55,000 distinct CDR3 sequences; over 10% are singletons. Sequencing input: whole blood. The origin of the receptors is an adult who was a healthcare worker with PCR-confirmed SARS-CoV-2 infection or an uninfected control (not recorded which).

The table lists this clonotype with a few counts. This chain joins TRBV20-1 and TRBJ1-5; a weak D match, TRBD1 (5 bases). Germline CDR1 reads DFQATT; CDR2 reads SNEGSKA (reference sequence). V was pared by 4 bases and J by 8 bases, with 12 bases between. The CDR3 is 12 residues long. In nucleotides, the CDR3 is TGCAGTGCTAAGGGACTGCTGAAGCCCCAGCATTTT. Residues: CSAKGLLKPQHF.

The CDR3 DNA follows: TGCAGCGTTGGGGGGGCCGAAGCTTTCTTT. Translation: CSVGGAEAFF. This rearrangement joins TRBV29-1 to TRBJ1-1, with D maybe TRBD1 (6 bases). Trimming shortened V by 4 bases and J by 8 bases, and 8 bases separated the two germline ends. The CDR3 runs 10 residues. Looked up from germline, CDR1 is SQVTM and CDR2 is ANQGSEA.

This clonotype was seen many times. The CDR3 loop reads CASSEVGEQFF. The CDR3 bases are TGTGCCAGCAGTGAGGTCGGCGAGCAGTTCTTC. The V and J genes are TRBV6-1 and TRBJ2-1; no clear D gene. V lost 3 bases and J lost 10, with 7 bases in between. Germline CDR1 and CDR2: MNHNS and SASEGT. This CDR3 comprises 11 residues.

This clonotype appeared many times. This chain joins TRBV2 and TRBJ1-2; D ambiguous. The CDR3 contains 12 residues. Germline CDR1 is SNHLY and CDR2 is FYNNEI. V lost 5 bases to trimming and J lost 8 bases, with 12 bases between them. CDR3 sequence: CASSITGAGYTF. For the CDR3, the DNA is TGTGCCAGCAGTATCACGGGAGCCGGCTACACCTTC.

This clonotype came up many times. The V call is TRBV11-2, the J call TRBJ1-2; weak D call: TRBD1 (6 bases). From germline, CDR1 is SGHAT and CDR2 FQNNGV. V lost 0 bases, J lost 3 bases, and 17 bases lay in between. The CDR3 is 17 amino acids. The DNA of the CDR3 is TGTGCCAGCAGCTTAGATATCGGCGTAGGGGGGCACTATGGCTACACCTTC. As protein: CASSLDIGVGGHYGYTF.

A few counts support this clonotype. The V gene is TRBV29-1, the J gene TRBJ1-1; D remains unclear. V lost 7 bases to trimming and J lost 1 base, with 10 bases between them. The CDR3 sequence is 12 residues long. Germline assignment: CDR1 SQVTM and CDR2 ANQGSEA. The CDR3 loop reads CSGGSTNTEAFF. The CDR3 DNA reads as TGCAGCGGTGGGTCGACGAACACTGAAGCTTTCTTT.

The rearrangement links TRBV24-1 to TRBJ2-3; 11 nucleotides line up with TRBD2. The CDR3 contains 17 residues. The germline gives CDR1 KGHDR, CDR2 SFDVKD. With V trimmed by 1 base and J by 5 bases, 7 bases remained unmatched. The CDR3 DNA is TGTGCCACCAGTGATTTCCCTAGCGGGAGGACAATAGATACGCAGTATTTT. Protein sequence: CATSDFPSGRTIDTQYF.

This clonotype has only a few counts. The gene calls are TRBV7-2 and TRBJ2-1; 7 bases are a match to TRBD1. CDR3 length: 15 residues. Germline CDR1 is SGHTA and CDR2 is FQGNSA. The trim removed 5 bases at V and 14 bases at J, leaving 18 bases unmatched. CDR3 region: CASSQDGDSIMRKFF. As DNA, the CDR3 is TGTGCCAGCAGCCAAGATGGGGACAGCATAATGAGGAAGTTCTTC.

This chain joins TRBV12-3 or TRBV12-4 and TRBJ2-5, with 7 bases identical to TRBD1. The CDR3 totals 18 residues. V lost 3 bases, J lost 2 bases, and 15 bases stayed unmatched. In DNA form, the CDR3 reads TGTGCCAGCAGTTTTACGGGGTCACAGGGGATGGGACAAGAGACCCAGTACTTC. Protein sequence: CASSFTGSQGMGQETQYF.

In this sample, this clonotype turned up many times. The chain carries TRBV28 and TRBJ2-7, with D perhaps matching TRBD1 or TRBD2 (5 bases each). Trimming removed 5 bases at V and 2 bases at J, with 10 bases between. This CDR3 has 13 amino acids. The germline CDR1 and CDR2 sequences are MDHEN and SYDVKM. CDR3 coding DNA: TGTGCCAGCAGTGCTCAGGGACCCTACGAGCAGTACTTC. Translating it yields CASSAQGPYEQYF.

CDR3 amino acids: CASSPAGTLNTEAFF. CDR3 DNA sequence: TGTGCCAGCAGTCCCGCCGGGACACTGAACACTGAAGCTTTCTTT. The chain employs TRBV6-5 and TRBJ1-1; maybe TRBD1 (6 bases). CDR3 length: 15 residues. V lost 5 bases and J lost 0, with 13 bases in between. The germline V gene has CDR1 MNHEY and CDR2 SVGAGI.

This clonotype turned up a few times. The J gene is TRBJ2-7, the V gene TRBV12-3 or TRBV12-4, with TRBD2 matching 8 bases. V lost 5 bases, J lost 5 bases, and 11 bases stayed unmatched. The length of the CDR3 is 15 residues. In nucleotides, the CDR3 is TGTGCCAGCAGTCCGAGCGGGAGTGGTTCAAACGAGCAGTACTTC. Its translation is CASSPSGSGSNEQYF.

This clonotype was counted many times. One end of the junction does not line up with germline, which may come from a read error. The V call is TRBV7-3, the J call TRBJ2-3; 11 positions agree with TRBD2. The germline V gene encodes CDR1 SGHTA and CDR2 FQGTGA. This CDR3 contains 14 residues. CDR3 loop: CASSITSGSDTQYF. For the CDR3, the DNA is TGTGCCAGCAGCATAACTAGCGGGAGTGATACGCAGTATTTT.

The chain uses TRBV9 and TRBJ2-2; a weak D match, TRBD2 (5 bases). The germline V gene encodes CDR1 SGDLS and CDR2 YYNGEE. Trimming shortened V by 4 bases and J by 1 base, and 8 bases separated the two germline ends. The CDR3 runs to 14 residues. The DNA of the CDR3 is TGTGCCAGCAGCCCCGGAGGGAACACCGGGGAGCTGTTTTTT. Translating it yields CASSPGGNTGELFF.

Written as DNA, the CDR3 is TGCAGCGTTGTAGGCCCAGGGGCCGGGGAGCTGTTTTTT. This gives the protein CSVVGPGAGELFF. The V and J genes are TRBV29-1 and TRBJ2-2; D is perhaps TRBD1 (6 bases). Germline-derived CDR1 and CDR2 are SQVTM and ANQGSEA. This CDR3 has 13 residues. Trimming cost V 4 bases and J 6 bases, with 12 bases left between them.

This clonotype was recorded at least ten times. The chain links TRBV11-2 to TRBJ2-1; 11 nucleotides align to TRBD2. CDR1 SGHAT and CDR2 FQNNGV come from the germline V gene. With 3 bases clipped from V and 12 bases from J, the junction kept 10 bases outside the gene matches. The CDR3 is made up of 15 amino acids. This chain's CDR3 is CASSLVSGRARVQFF. In nucleotides, the CDR3 is TGTGCCAGCAGCTTGGTTAGCGGGAGGGCAAGGGTGCAGTTCTTC.

The chain couples TRBV19 to TRBJ2-2, with a weak D call TRBD2 (6 bases). Per the germline V gene, CDR1 is LNHDA and CDR2 is SQIVND (reference sequence). V was trimmed by 3 bases and J by 5 bases, leaving 13 bases between them. The CDR3 loop spans 15 amino acids. The CDR3 loop is CASSIRGGSTGELFF. The CDR3, as DNA: TGTGCCAGTAGTATCCGAGGAGGGTCGACCGGGGAGCTGTTTTTT.

The sample holds a few counts of this clonotype. The V call is TRBV28, the J call TRBJ1-3, with no clear D. Trimming pared 8 bases from V and 5 bases from J, leaving 10 bases between. CDR3 length: 12 residues. Per the germline V gene, CDR1 is MDHEN and CDR2 is SYDVKM. CDR3 loop: CASWANRNTIYF. CDR3 nucleotide sequence: TGTGCCAGCTGGGCGAACAGAAACACCATATATTTT.